This paragraph covers one T cell receptor (beta chain) sequence. Its target is not known. The sample belongs to a study of CD8+ T cells in alopecia areata. Study in general: Twice a day, 5 to 10 mg of oral tofacitinib was administered to treated patients. Study-wide results and limits: Sequences from scalp samples also cover resident alphabeta T cells of normal skin.

CDR3 length: 17 amino acids. The germline gives CDR1 MGHRA, CDR2 YSYEKL. V was clipped by 1 base and J by 0 bases, with 15 bases between them. Following extraction, RNA underwent reverse transcription to cDNA, which served as the sequencing template. Assay used: immunoSEQ multiplex PCR; TCRdb lists only in-frame clones, some missing. The repertoire holds more than 95,000 clones, with 35% to 45% as singletons. Sequencing input: CD4+ T cells sorted from blood. This TCR was recovered from a human donor with alopecia areata. This chain links TRBV4-1 with TRBJ2-5; D may be TRBD1 (6 bases). Written as DNA, the CDR3 is TGCGCCAGCAGCCAAGGGGGGCGCAATGTCCACCAAGAGACCCAGTACTTC. Translating it yields CASSQGGRNVHQETQYF.